This T cell receptor (beta chain) was captured in a study of T cell responses to AZD1222 COVID-19 vaccine. The data were produced by immunoSEQ multiplex PCR, yet TCRdb's version contains in-frame clones alone and is incomplete. The repertoire holds 100,000 to 120,000 clones, less than 95% seen once, with over 6.5% in the top ten. Notes on this clone: Its antigen is unknown.

In germline, CDR1 is MNHEY, CDR2 SMNVEV (reference sequence). This CDR3 contains 13 residues. The V and J ends lost 0 bases and 6 bases respectively, with 9 bases between them. General study findings and limits: Repertoire collection took place solely once the T cell response had peaked. The donor group comprised mostly white British people and more females; the analysis possibly underestimated clonal diversity. The study found Spike-specific TCR breadth and depth rose after two AZD1222 doses.

The material was peripheral blood, obtained on day 0 of AZD1222 vaccination. The sequence derives from an adult in good health. The chain has TRBV27 and TRBJ2-7; D call uncertain. The CDR3 coding sequence is TGTGCCAGCAGTTTATCGACTTGGGGCGAGCAGTACTTC. This sequence encodes CASSLSTWGEQYF.